The 9 T cell receptor beta chains below were found in one sample sequenced in a study of CD8 T cell repertoires and HIV-1 epitope variants. Here immunoSEQ multiplex PCR was the method, and the copy in TCRdb shows in-frame clones only, minus some. The sample lists about 4,800 clones; 66% were seen once. Their cognate antigens are unknown. The sequenced material came from cultured CD8+ T cells derived from PBMCs. Receptors originate from a male donor with HIV.

J is TRBJ2-7 and V is TRBV28, with a tentative D call TRBD2 (6 bases). Germline-derived CDR1 and CDR2 are MDHEN and SYDVKM. This CDR3 has 15 amino acids. V was trimmed by 1 base and J by 3 bases, leaving 13 bases between them. The CDR3 DNA sequence: TGTGCCAGCAGTTTATTACCGGGAGAGGGCTACGAGCAGTACTTC. This translates into CASSLLPGEGYEQYF.

This clone was counted once. The chain is built from TRBV19 and TRBJ1-5; D might be TRBD1 (6 bases). CDR3 size: 14 residues. Germline CDR1 and CDR2: LNHDA and SQIVND (reference sequence). Trimming took 5 bases from V and 2 from J, leaving 10 bases between them. CDR3 in amino acids: CASSSDSRNQPQHF. The CDR3 DNA reads TGTGCCAGTAGTTCGGACAGCCGCAATCAGCCCCAGCATTTT.

In its sample, this clone was seen once. The chain carries TRBV4-2 and TRBJ2-2, with D maybe TRBD1 (6 bases). The CDR3 is 15 amino acids. Deletions cut 0 bases from V and 6 bases from J, with 11 bases between. CDR1 and CDR2 (germline): LGHNA, YNFKEQ. The CDR3 loop reads CASSQEASGAGELFF. The CDR3 DNA follows: TGTGCCAGCAGCCAAGAAGCGTCAGGGGCCGGGGAGCTGTTTTTT.

This clone was counted only a few times. The genes are TRBV5-4 and TRBJ1-4, with TRBD1 matching over 9 bases. Germline CDR1 is SGHNT and CDR2 is YYREEE (reference sequence). The CDR3 totals 15 residues. The V and J ends lost 4 bases and 6 bases, in that order; junction bases with no gene match: 7. In nucleotides, the CDR3 is TGTGCCAGCAGCGTTTCCGGGACAGGGTATGAAAAACTGTTTTTT. This translates into CASSVSGTGYEKLFF.

This rearrangement joins TRBV4-3 to TRBJ2-6; 9 nucleotides line up with TRBD1. With 3 bases clipped from V and 0 bases from J, the junction kept 0 bases outside the gene matches. Germline CDR1 is LGHNA and CDR2 is YSLEER. The length of the CDR3 is 16 residues. The chain's CDR3 is CASSQTGGSGANVLTF. The DNA of the CDR3 is TGCGCCAGCAGCCAGACAGGGGGCTCTGGGGCCAACGTCCTGACTTTC.

This chain uses TRBV19 with TRBJ2-7, with D possibly called TRBD1 or TRBD2 (5 bases each). This CDR3 is 11 amino acids long. The germline V gene encodes CDR1 LNHDA and CDR2 SQIVND (reference sequence). Trimming pared 6 bases from V and 6 bases from J, leaving 9 bases between. The CDR3 DNA sequence: TGTGCCAGTAGCCCTGGGGGCGAGCAGTACTTC. Encoded protein: CASSPGGEQYF.

The chain links TRBV5-1 to TRBJ2-4, with 10 bases fitting TRBD1. This CDR3 is 13 amino acids long. J gave up 5 bases and V 7 bases, and 3 bases lay outside the gene matches. Germline CDR1 reads SGHRS; CDR2 reads YFSETQ. The DNA of the CDR3 is TGCGCCAGCCTAGGACAGGGGGAAAACATTCAGTACTTC. Protein: CASLGQGENIQYF. Full variable domain (remainder filled in from reference TRBV5-1 and TRBJ2-4): KAGVTQTPRYLIKTRGQQVTLSCSPISGHRSVSWYQQTPGQGLQFLFEYFSETQRNKGNFPGRFSGRQFSNSRSEMNVSTLELGDSALYLCASLGQGENIQYFGAGTRLSVL.

This clone has more than one count but fewer than ten. This rearrangement joins TRBV4-1 to TRBJ2-1, with D perhaps TRBD1 or TRBD2 (5 bases each). CDR3 size: 15 residues. V was clipped by 4 bases and J by 0 bases, with 10 bases between them. Germline CDR1 MGHRA, CDR2 YSYEKL. The DNA for the CDR3 is TGCGCCAGCAGCCGGGGGATGAGCTCCTACAATGAGCAGTTCTTC. Protein sequence: CASSRGMSSYNEQFF.

V is TRBV11-2 and J is TRBJ1-2; 7 positions match TRBD1. After removal of 4 bases from V and 2 bases from J, the junction contained 7 bases not matched to a gene. Germline assignment: CDR1 SGHAT and CDR2 FQNNGV. The CDR3 has 15 amino acids. Written as DNA, the CDR3 is TGTGCCAGCAGCTCCTTCAGGGGGGGGAACTATGGCTACACCTTC. This codes for CASSSFRGGNYGYTF.